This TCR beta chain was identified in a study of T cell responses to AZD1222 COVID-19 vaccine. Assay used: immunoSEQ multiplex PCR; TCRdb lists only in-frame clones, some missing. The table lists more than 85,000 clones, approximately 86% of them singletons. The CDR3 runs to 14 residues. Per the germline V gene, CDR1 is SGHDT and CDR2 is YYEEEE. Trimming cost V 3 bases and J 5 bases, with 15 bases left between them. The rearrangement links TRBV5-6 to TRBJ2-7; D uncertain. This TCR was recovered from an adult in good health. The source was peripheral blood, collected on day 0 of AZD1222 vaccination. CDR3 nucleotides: TGTGCCAGCAGCTCCGGGCCCCTGGGGAACGAGCAGTACTTC. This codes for CASSSGPLGNEQYF.